This record looks at one T cell receptor (beta chain) sequence and its context. The ends were cut back, 6 bases at V and 4 bases at J, with 18 bases in the middle. The CDR3 covers 15 residues. The germline CDR1 and CDR2 sequences are SGHAT and FQNNGV. This entry is derived from a study of blood T cell repertoires in COVID-19. Assay: immunoSEQ multiplex PCR; the TCRdb copy retains only in-frame clones and omits some. The sample comprises more than 250,000 clones, approximately 82% of which are singletons, and 5% rests with the top ten. Participants came from roughly 24 US areas, aged about 18 to 95 years. Each exposed participant met a COVID-19 case in the 2 weeks preceding study entry.

Material: PBMCs or T cells enriched from blood (not recorded which). This receptor was obtained from a man aged 40-49 years who had been exposed to COVID-19. The chain employs TRBV11-2 and TRBJ1-2; D perhaps matches TRBD1 (6 bases). The DNA for the CDR3 is TGTGCCAGCAGGAAACCGGGACAACTTACCTATGGCTACACCTTC. Amino acids: CASRKPGQLTYGYTF. Supplemented by reference TRBV11-2 and TRBJ1-2, the full variable domain reads EAGVAQSPRYKIIEKRQSVAFWCNPISGHATLYWYQQILGQGPKLLIQFQNNGVVDDSQLPKDRFSAERLKGVDSTLKIQPAKLEDSAVYLCASRKPGQLTYGYTFGSGTRLTVV.